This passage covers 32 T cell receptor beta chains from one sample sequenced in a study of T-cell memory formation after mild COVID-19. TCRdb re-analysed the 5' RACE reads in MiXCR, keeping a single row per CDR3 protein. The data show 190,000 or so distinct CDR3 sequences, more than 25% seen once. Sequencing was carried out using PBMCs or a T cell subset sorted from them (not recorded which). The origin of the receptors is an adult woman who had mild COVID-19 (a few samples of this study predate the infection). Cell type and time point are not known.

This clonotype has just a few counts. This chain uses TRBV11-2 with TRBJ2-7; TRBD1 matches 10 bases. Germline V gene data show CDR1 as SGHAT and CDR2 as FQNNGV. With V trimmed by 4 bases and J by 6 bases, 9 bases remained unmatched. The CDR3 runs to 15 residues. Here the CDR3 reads CASSSRDRGLREQYF. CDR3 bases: TGTGCCAGCAGCTCCCGGGACAGGGGTTTACGCGAGCAGTACTTC.

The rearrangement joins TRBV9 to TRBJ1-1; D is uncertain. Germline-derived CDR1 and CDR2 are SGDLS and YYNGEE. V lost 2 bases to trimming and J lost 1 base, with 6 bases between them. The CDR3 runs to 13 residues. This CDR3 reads CASSVEGNTEAFF. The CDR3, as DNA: TGTGCCAGCAGCGTCGAGGGGAACACTGAAGCTTTCTTT.

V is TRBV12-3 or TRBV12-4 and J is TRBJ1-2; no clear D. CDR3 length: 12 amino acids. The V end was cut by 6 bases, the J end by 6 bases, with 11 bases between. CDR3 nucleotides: TGTGCCAGCAGCATCAATTTCCATGGCTACACCTTC. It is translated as CASSINFHGYTF.

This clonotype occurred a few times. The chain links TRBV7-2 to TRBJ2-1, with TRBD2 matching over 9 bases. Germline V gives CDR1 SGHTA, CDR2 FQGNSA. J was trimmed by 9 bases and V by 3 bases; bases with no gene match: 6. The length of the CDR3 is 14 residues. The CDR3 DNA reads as TGTGCCAGCAGCTTCCGAGGACTAGCGCCTGAGCAGTTCTTC. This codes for CASSFRGLAPEQFF.

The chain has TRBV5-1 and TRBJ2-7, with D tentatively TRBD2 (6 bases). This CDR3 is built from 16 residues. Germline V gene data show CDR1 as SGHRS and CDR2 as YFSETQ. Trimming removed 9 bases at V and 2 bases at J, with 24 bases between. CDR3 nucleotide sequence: TGCGCCACCGCGACCCTTAGCGGTGGCCTCACCTACGAGCAGTACTTC. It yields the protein CATATLSGGLTYEQYF.

The CDR3 DNA is TGTGCCAGCAGCCAAAAAGGACAGGGTAAGCCCCAGCATTTT. Translated: CASSQKGQGKPQHF. The V and J genes are TRBV3-1 and TRBJ1-5, with 8 bases lining up with TRBD1. Losses at the gene ends were 2 bases for V and 8 bases for J; bases not matched to a gene: 5. Germline CDR1 and CDR2: LGHDT and YNNKEL (reference sequence). This CDR3 spans 14 amino acids. The variable domain in full, with the rest retrieved from reference TRBV3-1 and TRBJ1-5, is DTAVSQTPKYLVTQMGNDKSIKCEQNLGHDTMYWYKQDSKKFLKIMFSYNNKELIINETVPNRFSPKSPDKAHLNLHINSLELGDSAVYFCASSQKGQGKPQHFGDGTRLSIL.

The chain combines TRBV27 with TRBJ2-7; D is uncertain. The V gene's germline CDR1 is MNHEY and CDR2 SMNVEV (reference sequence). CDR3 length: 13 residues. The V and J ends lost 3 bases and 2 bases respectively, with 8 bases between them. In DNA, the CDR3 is TGTGCCAGCAGTTTGGGCAGCCCCTACGAGCAGTACTTC. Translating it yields CASSLGSPYEQYF.

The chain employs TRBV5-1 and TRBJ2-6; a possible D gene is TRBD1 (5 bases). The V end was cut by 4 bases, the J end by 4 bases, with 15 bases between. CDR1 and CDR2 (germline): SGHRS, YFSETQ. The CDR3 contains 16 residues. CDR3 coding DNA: TGCGCCAGCAGCCCAAGTTGGCGACAGGGGGCCAACGTCCTGACTTTC. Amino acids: CASSPSWRQGANVLTF.

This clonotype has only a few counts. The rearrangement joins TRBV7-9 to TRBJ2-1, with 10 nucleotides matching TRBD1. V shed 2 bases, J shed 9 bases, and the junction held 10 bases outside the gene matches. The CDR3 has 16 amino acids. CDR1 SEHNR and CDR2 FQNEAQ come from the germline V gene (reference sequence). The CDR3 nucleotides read TGTGCCAGCAGCTTACCCGGGACAGGGGTTTCGGGTGAGCAGTTCTTC. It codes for CASSLPGTGVSGEQFF.

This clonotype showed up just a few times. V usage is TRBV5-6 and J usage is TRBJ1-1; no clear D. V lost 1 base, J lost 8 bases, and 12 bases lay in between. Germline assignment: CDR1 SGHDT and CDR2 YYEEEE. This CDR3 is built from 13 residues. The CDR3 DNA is TGTGCCAGCAGCTTGCTTCGGACCTCAGAAGCTTTCTTT. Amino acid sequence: CASSLLRTSEAFF.

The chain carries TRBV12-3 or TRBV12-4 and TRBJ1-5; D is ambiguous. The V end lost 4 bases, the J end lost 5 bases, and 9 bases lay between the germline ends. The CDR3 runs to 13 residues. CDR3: CASSSNRDQPQHF. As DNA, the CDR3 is TGTGCCAGCAGTTCGAACCGAGATCAGCCCCAGCATTTT.

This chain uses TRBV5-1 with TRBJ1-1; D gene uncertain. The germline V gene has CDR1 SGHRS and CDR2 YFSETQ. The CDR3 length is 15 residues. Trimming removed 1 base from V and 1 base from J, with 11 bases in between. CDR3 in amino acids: CASSLLQGPNTEAFF. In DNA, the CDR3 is TGCGCCAGCAGCTTGTTACAAGGTCCGAACACTGAAGCTTTCTTT.

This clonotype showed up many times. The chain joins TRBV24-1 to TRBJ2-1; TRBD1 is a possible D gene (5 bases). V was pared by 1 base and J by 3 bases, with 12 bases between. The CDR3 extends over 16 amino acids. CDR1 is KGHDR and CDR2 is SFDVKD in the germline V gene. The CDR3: CATSDFGRASYNEQFF. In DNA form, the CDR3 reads TGTGCCACCAGTGATTTTGGCAGGGCTAGCTACAATGAGCAGTTCTTC.

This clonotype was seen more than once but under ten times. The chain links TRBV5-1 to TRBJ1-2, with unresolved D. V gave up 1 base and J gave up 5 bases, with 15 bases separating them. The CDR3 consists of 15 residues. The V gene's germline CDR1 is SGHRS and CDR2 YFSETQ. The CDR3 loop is CASSLRGSGIYGYTF. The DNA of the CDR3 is TGCGCCAGCAGCTTGAGAGGGAGCGGTATATATGGCTACACCTTC.

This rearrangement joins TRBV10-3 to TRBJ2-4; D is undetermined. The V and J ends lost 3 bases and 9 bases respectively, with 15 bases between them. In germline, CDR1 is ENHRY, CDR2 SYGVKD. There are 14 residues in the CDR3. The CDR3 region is CAISDRQHEIIQYF. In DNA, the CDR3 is TGTGCCATCAGTGATCGACAACACGAAATCATTCAGTACTTC.

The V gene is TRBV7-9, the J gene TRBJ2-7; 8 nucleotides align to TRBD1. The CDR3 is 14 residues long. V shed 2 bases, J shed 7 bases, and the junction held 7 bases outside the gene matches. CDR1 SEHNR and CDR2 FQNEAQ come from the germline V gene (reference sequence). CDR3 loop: CASSLSGQGGEQYF. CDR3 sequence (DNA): TGTGCCAGCAGCTTATCAGGACAGGGCGGTGAGCAGTACTTC.

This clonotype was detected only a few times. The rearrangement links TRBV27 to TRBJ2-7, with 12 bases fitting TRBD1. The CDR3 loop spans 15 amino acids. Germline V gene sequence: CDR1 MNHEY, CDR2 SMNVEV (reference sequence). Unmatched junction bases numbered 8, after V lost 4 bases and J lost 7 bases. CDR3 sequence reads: CASSSPGQGAWEQYF. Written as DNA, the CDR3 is TGTGCCAGCAGTTCCCCGGGACAGGGGGCTTGGGAGCAGTACTTC.

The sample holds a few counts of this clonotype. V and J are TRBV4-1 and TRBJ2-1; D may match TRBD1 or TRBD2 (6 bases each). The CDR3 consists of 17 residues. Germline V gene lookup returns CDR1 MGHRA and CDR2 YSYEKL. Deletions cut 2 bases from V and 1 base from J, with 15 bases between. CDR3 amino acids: CASSQPDRGLSYNEQFF. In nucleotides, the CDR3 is TGCGCCAGCAGCCAACCAGACCGGGGGCTGTCCTACAATGAGCAGTTCTTC.

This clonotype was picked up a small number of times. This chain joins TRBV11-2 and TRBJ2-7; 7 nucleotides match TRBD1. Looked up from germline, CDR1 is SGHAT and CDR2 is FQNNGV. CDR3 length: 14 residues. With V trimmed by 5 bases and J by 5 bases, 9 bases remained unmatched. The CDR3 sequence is CASSIRDSKNEQYF. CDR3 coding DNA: TGTGCCAGCAGCATCCGGGACAGTAAAAACGAGCAGTACTTC.

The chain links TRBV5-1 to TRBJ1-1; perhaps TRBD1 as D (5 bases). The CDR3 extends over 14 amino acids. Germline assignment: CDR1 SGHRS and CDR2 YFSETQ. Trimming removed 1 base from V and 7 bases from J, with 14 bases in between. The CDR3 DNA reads TGCGCCAGCAGCTTGCCAGGGTCGGGCCTTGAAGCTTTCTTT. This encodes CASSLPGSGLEAFF.

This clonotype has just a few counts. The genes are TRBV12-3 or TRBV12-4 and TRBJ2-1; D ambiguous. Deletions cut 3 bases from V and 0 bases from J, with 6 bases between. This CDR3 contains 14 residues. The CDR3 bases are TGTGCCAGCAGTTTCGGATACTCCTACAATGAGCAGTTCTTC. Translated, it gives CASSFGYSYNEQFF.

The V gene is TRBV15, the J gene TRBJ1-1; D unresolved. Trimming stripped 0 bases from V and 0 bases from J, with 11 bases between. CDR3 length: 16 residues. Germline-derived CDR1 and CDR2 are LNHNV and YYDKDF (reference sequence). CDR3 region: CATSRDLVGLNTEAFF. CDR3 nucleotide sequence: TGTGCCACCAGCAGAGATTTAGTGGGCTTGAACACTGAAGCTTTCTTT.

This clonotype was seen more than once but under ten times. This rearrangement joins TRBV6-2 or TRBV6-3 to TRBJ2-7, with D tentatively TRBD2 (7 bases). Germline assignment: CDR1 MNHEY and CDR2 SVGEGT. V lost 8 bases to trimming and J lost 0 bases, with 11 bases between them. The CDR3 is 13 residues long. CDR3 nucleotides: TGTGCCAGCCGGGCGGGGGCCTCCTACGAGCAGTACTTC. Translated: CASRAGASYEQYF.

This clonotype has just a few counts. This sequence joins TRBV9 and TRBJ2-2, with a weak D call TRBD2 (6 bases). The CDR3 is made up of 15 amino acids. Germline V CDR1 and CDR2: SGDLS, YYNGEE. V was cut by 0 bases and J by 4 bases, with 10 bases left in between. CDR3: CASSVGGAPTGELFF. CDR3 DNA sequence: TGTGCCAGCAGCGTAGGCGGGGCACCCACCGGGGAGCTGTTTTTT. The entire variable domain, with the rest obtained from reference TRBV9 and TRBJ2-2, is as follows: DSGVTQTPKHLITATGQRVTLRCSPRSGDLSVYWYQQSLDQGLQFLIQYYNGEERAKGNILERFSAQQFPDLHSELNLSSLELGDSALYFCASSVGGAPTGELFFGEGSRLTVL.

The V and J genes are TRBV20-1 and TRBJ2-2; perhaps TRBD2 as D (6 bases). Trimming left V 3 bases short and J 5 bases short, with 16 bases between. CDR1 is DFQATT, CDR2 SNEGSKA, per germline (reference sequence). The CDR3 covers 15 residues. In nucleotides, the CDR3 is TGCAGTGCTAGCGATTCTAGCGAACAAACCGGGGAGCTGTTTTTT. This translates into CSASDSSEQTGELFF.

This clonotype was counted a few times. The CDR3 is CASSLGRGSGANVLTF. CDR3 DNA sequence: TGTGCCAGCAGCCTAGGGCGGGGATCTGGGGCCAACGTCCTGACTTTC. The V and J genes are TRBV7-8 and TRBJ2-6; a weak D match, TRBD2 (6 bases). Trimming removed 5 bases from V and 1 base from J, with 12 bases in between. The germline CDR1 and CDR2 sequences are SGHVS and FQNEAQ. The CDR3 covers 16 residues.

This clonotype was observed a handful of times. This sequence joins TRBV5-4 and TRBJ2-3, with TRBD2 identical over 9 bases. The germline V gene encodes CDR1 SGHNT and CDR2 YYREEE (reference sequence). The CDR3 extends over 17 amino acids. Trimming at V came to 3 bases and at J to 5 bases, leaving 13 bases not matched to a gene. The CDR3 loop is CASSSWLTAGGGDTQYF. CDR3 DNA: TGTGCCAGCAGCTCCTGGCTCACAGCGGGAGGCGGAGATACGCAGTATTTT.

This CDR3 reads CASSFGQGFYNEQFF. CDR3 nucleotides: TGTGCCAGCAGTTTTGGACAGGGCTTCTACAATGAGCAGTTCTTC. The V call is TRBV12-3 or TRBV12-4, the J call TRBJ2-1, with TRBD1 matching over 8 bases. V dropped 3 bases and J dropped 3; count of bases not matched to a gene: 4. The CDR3 totals 15 residues.

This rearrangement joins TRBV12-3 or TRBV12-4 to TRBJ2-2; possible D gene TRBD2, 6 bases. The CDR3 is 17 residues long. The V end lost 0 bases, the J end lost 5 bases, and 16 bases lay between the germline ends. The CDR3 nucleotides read TGTGCCAGCAGTTTAGCGTCGTGGGGGGTAGTGACCGGGGAGCTGTTTTTT. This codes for CASSLASWGVVTGELFF.

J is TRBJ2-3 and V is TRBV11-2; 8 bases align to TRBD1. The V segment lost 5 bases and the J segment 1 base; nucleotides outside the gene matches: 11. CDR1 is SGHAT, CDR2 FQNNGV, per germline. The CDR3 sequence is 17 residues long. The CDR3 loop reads CASSPGGWGQGTDTQYF. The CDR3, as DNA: TGTGCCAGCAGCCCAGGGGGATGGGGACAGGGCACAGATACGCAGTATTTT.

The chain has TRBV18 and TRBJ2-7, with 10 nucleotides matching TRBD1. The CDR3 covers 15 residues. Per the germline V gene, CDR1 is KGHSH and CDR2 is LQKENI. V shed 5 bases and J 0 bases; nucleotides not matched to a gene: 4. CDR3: CASSTTGGGSYEQYF. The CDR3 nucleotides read TGTGCCAGCTCAACGACAGGGGGCGGCTCCTACGAGCAGTACTTC.

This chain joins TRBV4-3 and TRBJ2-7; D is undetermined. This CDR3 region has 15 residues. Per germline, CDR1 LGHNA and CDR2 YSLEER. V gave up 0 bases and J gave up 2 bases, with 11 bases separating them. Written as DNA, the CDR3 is TGCGCCAGCAGCCAAGATCCCGACCGTGCCTACGAGCAGTACTTC. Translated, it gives CASSQDPDRAYEQYF.